One T cell receptor beta chain is described in this entry. What antigen it recognizes has not been identified. One base away there is no much larger clone; base qualities are not given. The method was RACE. The listed sequencing device is NextSeq 500. During library preparation, unique molecular identifiers were attached to individual cDNA molecules so that TCRs could be counted quantitatively and reproducibly. Each blood RNA sample was used to sequence both TCR alpha and TCR beta chains. Concerning the study's data processing: Samples had a median of around 92,000 TCRs, with a range from 23,224 to 690,600. The Decombinator software suite was used to annotate the V, J and CDR3 of the TCR reads. For PS versus PT1 abundance plots, all samples were subsampled to the same number of TCRs (28,000). Expanded TCRs were defined as absent before sensitization and observed at least eight times at the 2-week time point. TCRdb applied fastp at Q25 and MiXCR to the public reads, then kept only in-frame beta chains. One record per CDR3 amino acid sequence lists the most common genes and DNA. It is TCRdb's table, rather than the study itself, that gives the V and J calls and clone size. This sample gives about 350,000 distinct CDR3 sequences in total; about 6.3% of them show up just once. The ten largest make up around 6% of the sample.

This sample is part of a study of human T cells and chemical hapten exposure (dated by TCRdb to about 2021). Regarding the complete study: For sensitization, 2% DPC in acetone was applied to an approximately 2 cm by approximately 2 cm area of upper inner arm skin. Libraries were combined into a pool for sequencing, and differences in TCR yield between samples came mainly from small differences in library volumes within the pool. About 28 alopecia patients gave blood for TCR sequencing at one to four time points (pre-sensitization, 2, 6 and 24 weeks). Alopecia areata with under or over 50% scalp involvement, alopecia totalis and alopecia universalis were represented in the patient cohort, which was mostly female. Patch tests used Finn chambers with 0.01% DPC on the upper back, scored after 6 days by International Contact Dermatitis Research Group standards. The study tracked peripheral blood TCR repertoire changes in vivo during primary and secondary sensitization to the hapten diphenylcyclopropenone (DPC) in alopecia patients. Blood was sampled from patients pre-sensitization (week 0) and at 2, 6 and about 24 weeks after DPC sensitization. Weekly therapeutic DPC doses were additionally applied to the scalp of patients throughout the roughly 23-week study period.

The sample's time point label, decoded: patch test 2, 6 weeks after DPC sensitization. The sample's treatment or condition, from its label and the paper: therapeutic diphenylcyclopropenone sensitization with weekly scalp DPC. Blood at each patch-test visit was drawn before the patch test was applied. Eligible patients were aged 18 to 70, diagnosed with alopecia, deemed suitable for DPC therapy, and excluded if pregnant. Total RNA was extracted from unfractionated whole blood that had been collected in Tempus Blood RNA tubes. General study outcomes and caveats: The number of PT1 expanded TCRs positively correlated with patch test score, significant at thresholds 8, 16 and 32 but not 4. Because every patient had alopecia, a presumed autoimmune disease, the patients' immune response might differ from that of healthy individuals. After repeated subsampling, the strength of the expansion versus patch-test correlation and the threshold at which it became significant changed. DPC sensitization did not change how many TCRs were above 1 in 1000 frequency, and no evidence was found of alterations in global repertoire structure. Expanded TCRs formed significantly more large CDR3 similarity clusters than pre-sensitization or healthy control sets, consistent with antigen-driven responses.

The germline V gene encodes CDR1 SGHRS and CDR2 YFSETQ. V sheds 6 bases and J sheds 4 bases, leaving 6 bases between their ends. From its cysteine to its phenylalanine, the CDR3 spans 11 amino acids. The kept DNA is CDR3 alone, 33 bases in frame from the first base. Recombination joined TRBV5-1 with TRBJ2-3, with the identity of the D gene unclear. The TCR comes from a woman aged 18 to 35 with alopecia areata. Some clones in this sample may be carry-over from other donors' samples. The source was whole blood, collected in connection with sensitization to the hapten diphenylcyclopropenone (DPC). In nucleotide form, the sequence is TGCGCCAGCACTCTGGCAGATACGCAGTATTTT. It translates to CASTLADTQYF.